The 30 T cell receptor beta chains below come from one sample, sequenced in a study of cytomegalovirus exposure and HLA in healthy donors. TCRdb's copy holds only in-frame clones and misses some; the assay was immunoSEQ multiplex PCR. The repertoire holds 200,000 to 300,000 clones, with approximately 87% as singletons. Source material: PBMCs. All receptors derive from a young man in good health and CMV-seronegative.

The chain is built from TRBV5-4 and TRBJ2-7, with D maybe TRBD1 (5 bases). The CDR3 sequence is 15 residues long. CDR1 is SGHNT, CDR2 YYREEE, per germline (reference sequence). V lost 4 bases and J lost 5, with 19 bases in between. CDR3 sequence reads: CASSPMGRGADEQYF. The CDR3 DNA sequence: TGTGCCAGCAGCCCCATGGGGCGTGGGGCCGACGAGCAGTACTTC.

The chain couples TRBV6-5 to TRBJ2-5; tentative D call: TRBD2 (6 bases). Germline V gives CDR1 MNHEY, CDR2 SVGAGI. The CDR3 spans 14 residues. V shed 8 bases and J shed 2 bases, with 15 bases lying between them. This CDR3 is CASYDTGRQETQYF. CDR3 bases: TGTGCCAGCTATGACACCGGGAGACAAGAGACCCAGTACTTC.

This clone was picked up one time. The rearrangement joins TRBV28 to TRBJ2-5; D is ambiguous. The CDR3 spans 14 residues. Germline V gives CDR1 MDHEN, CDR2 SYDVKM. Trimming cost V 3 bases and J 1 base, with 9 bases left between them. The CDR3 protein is CASSLPEFQETQYF. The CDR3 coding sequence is TGTGCCAGCAGTTTGCCAGAATTCCAAGAGACCCAGTACTTC.

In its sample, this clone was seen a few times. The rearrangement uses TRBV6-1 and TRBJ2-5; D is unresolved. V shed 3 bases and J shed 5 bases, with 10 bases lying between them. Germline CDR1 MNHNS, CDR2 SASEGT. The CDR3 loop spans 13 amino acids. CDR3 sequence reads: CASSDFPPETQYF. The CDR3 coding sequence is TGTGCCAGCAGTGATTTCCCCCCGGAGACCCAGTACTTC.

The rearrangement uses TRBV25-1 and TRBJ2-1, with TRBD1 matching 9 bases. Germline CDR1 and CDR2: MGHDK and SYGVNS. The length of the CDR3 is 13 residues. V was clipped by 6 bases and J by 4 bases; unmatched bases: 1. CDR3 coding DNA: TGTGCCAGCAGGGACAGGGGATACAATGAGCAGTTCTTC. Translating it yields CASRDRGYNEQFF.

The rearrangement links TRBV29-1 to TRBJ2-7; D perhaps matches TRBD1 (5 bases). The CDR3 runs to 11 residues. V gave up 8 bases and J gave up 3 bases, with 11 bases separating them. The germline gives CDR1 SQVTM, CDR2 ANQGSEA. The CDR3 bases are TGCAGCACCAGGGTTAACTACGAGCAGTACTTC. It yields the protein CSTRVNYEQYF.

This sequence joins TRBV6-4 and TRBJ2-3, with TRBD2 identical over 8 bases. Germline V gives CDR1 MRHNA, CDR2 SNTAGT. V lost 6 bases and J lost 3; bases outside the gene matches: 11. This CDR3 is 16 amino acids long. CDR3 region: CASSEHHGLATDTQYF. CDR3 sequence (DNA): TGTGCCAGCAGCGAACACCACGGACTAGCAACAGATACGCAGTATTTT.

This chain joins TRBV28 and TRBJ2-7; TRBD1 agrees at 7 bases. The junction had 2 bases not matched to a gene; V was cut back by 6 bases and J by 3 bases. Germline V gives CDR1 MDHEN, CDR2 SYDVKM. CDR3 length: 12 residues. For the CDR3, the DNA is TGTGCCAGCAGGCCAGGGGGCTACGAGCAGTACTTC. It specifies CASRPGGYEQYF.

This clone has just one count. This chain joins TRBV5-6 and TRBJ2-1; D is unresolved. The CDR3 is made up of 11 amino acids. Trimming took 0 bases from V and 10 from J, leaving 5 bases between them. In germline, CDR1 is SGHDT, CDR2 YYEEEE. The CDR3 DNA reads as TGTGCCAGCAGCTTGGTTAGAGAGCAGTTCTTC. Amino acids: CASSLVREQFF.

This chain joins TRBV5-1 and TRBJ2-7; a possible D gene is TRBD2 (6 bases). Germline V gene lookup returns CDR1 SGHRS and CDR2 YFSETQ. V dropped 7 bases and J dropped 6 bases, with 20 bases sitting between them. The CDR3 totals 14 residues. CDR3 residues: CASRDLPGVGEQYF. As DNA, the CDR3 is TGCGCCAGCCGTGATCTCCCGGGGGTCGGCGAGCAGTACTTC.

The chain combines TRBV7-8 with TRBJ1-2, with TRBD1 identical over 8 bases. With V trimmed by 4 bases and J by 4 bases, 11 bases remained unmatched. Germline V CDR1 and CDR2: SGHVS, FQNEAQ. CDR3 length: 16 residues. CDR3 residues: CASSSYFQGAPYGYTF. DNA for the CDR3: TGTGCCAGCAGCTCCTATTTCCAGGGGGCTCCCTATGGCTACACCTTC.

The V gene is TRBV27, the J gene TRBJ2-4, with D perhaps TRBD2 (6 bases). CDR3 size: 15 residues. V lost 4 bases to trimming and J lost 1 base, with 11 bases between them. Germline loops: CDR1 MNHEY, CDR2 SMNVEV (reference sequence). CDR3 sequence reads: CASSSEGRAKNIQYF. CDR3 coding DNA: TGTGCCAGCAGTTCGGAGGGCCGGGCCAAAAACATTCAGTACTTC.

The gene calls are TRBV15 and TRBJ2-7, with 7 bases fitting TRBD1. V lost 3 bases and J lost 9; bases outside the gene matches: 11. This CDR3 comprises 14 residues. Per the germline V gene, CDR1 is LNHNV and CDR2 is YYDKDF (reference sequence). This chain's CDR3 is CATSRDRTLFGQYF. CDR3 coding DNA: TGTGCCACCAGCAGGGACAGGACTCTTTTTGGGCAGTACTTC. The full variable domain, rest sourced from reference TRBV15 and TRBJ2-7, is DAMVIQNPRYQVTQFGKPVTLSCSQTLNHNVMYWYQQKSSQAPKLLFHYYDKDFNNEADTPDNFQSRRPNTSFCFLDIRSPGLGDTAMYLCATSRDRTLFGQYFGPGTRLTVT.

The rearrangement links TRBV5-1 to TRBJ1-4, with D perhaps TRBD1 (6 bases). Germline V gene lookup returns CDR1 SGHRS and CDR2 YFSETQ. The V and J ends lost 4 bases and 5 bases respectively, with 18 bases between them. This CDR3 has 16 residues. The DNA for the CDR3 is TGCGCCAGCAGCCTCCCCGGGACAACCCCGAATGAAAAACTGTTTTTT. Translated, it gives CASSLPGTTPNEKLFF.

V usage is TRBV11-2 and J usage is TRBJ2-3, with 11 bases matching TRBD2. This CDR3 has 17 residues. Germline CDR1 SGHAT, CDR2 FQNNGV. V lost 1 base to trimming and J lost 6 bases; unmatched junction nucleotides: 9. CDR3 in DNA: TGTGCCAGCAGCTTAGTTGGTAGCGGGAGGGCCAGCGATACGCAGTATTTT. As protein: CASSLVGSGRASDTQYF.

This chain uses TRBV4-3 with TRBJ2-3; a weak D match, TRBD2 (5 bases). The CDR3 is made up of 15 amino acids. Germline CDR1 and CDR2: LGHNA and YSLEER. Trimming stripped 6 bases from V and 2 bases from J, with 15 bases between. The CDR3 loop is CASSPGLSSTDTQYF. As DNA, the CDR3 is TGCGCCAGCAGTCCTGGACTCTCCTCCACAGATACGCAGTATTTT.

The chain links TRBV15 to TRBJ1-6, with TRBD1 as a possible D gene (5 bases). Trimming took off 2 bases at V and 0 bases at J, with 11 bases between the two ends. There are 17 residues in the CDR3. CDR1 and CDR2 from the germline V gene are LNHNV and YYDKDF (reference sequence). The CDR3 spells CATSRYHRSSYNSPLHF. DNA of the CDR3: TGTGCCACCAGCAGATATCACAGGAGCTCCTATAATTCACCCCTCCACTTT. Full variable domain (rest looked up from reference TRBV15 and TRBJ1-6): DAMVIQNPRYQVTQFGKPVTLSCSQTLNHNVMYWYQQKSSQAPKLLFHYYDKDFNNEADTPDNFQSRRPNTSFCFLDIRSPGLGDTAMYLCATSRYHRSSYNSPLHFGNGTRLTVT.

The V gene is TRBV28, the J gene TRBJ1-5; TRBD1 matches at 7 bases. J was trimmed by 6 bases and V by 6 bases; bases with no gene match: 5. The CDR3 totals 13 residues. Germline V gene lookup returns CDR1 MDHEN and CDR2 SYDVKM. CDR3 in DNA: TGTGCCAGCAGAGTCGGACAGGTTCAGCCCCAGCATTTT. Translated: CASRVGQVQPQHF.

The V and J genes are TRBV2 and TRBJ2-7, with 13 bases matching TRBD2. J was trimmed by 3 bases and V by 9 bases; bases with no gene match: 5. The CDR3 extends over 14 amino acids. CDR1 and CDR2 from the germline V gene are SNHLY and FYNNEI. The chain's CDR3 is CARRGTSGDYEQYF. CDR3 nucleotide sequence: TGTGCCAGACGCGGGACTAGCGGGGACTACGAGCAGTACTTC.

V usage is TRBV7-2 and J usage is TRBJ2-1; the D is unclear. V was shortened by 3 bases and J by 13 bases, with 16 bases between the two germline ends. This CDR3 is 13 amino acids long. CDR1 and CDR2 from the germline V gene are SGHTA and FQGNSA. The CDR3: CASSFQNSLNQFF. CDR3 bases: TGTGCCAGCAGCTTCCAGAACAGCCTGAATCAGTTCTTC.

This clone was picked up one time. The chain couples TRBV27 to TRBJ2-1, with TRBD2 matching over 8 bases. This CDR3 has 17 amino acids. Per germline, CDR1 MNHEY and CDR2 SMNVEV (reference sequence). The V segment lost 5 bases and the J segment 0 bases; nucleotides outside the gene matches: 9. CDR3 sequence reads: CASSTLLAGISYNEQFF. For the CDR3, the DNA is TGTGCCAGCAGTACCCTTCTAGCGGGCATCTCCTACAATGAGCAGTTCTTC.

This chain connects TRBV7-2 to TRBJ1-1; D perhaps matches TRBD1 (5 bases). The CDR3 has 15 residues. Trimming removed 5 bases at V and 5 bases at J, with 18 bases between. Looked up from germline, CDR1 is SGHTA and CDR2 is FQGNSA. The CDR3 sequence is CASSRDPGLRTEAFF. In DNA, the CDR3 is TGTGCCAGCAGCCGAGACCCAGGGTTGAGAACTGAAGCTTTCTTT.

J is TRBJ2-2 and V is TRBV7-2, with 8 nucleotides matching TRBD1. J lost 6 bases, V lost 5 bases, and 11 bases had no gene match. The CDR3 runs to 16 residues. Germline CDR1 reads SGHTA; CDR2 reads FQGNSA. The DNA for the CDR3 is TGTGCCAGCAGCCGCCGAGTCCGGACAGGGCCCGGGGAGCTGTTTTTT. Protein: CASSRRVRTGPGELFF.

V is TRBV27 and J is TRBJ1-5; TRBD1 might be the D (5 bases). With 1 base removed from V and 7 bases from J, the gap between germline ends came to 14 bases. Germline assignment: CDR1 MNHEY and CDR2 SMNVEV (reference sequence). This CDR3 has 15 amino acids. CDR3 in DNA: TGTGCCAGCAGTTTATATGGACACGAAGGACAGCCCCAGCATTTT. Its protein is CASSLYGHEGQPQHF.

The CDR3 DNA reads TGCGCCAGCAGCCAAGAAGAGGTAGCGGGAGTTGATACGCAGTATTTT. This sequence encodes CASSQEEVAGVDTQYF. V is TRBV4-3 and J is TRBJ2-3; 9 nucleotides line up with TRBD2. Trimming cost V 0 bases and J 6 bases; bases outside gene matches: 7. In germline, CDR1 is LGHNA, CDR2 YSLEER. CDR3 length: 16 amino acids.

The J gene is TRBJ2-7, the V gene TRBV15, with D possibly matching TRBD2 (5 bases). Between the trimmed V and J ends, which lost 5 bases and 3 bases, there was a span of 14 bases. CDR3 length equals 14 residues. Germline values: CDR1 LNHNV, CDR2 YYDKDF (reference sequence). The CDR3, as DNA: TGTGCCACCAGCGGGCCGAATCGGGACTACGAGCAGTACTTC. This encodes CATSGPNRDYEQYF. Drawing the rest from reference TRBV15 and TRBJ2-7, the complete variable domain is DAMVIQNPRYQVTQFGKPVTLSCSQTLNHNVMYWYQQKSSQAPKLLFHYYDKDFNNEADTPDNFQSRRPNTSFCFLDIRSPGLGDTAMYLCATSGPNRDYEQYFGPGTRLTVT.

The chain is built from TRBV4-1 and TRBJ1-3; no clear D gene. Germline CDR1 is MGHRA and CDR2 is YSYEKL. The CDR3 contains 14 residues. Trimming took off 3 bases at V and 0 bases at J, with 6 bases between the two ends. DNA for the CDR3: TGCGCCAGCAGCCAGGGGAGCTCTGGAAACACCATATATTTT. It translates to CASSQGSSGNTIYF.

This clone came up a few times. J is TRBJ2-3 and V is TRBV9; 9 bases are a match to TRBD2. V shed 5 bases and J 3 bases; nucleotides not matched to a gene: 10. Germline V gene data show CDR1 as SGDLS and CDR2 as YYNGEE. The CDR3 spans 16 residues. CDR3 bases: TGTGCCAGCAGTAAGATATTAGCGGGAGTAACAGATACGCAGTATTTT. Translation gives CASSKILAGVTDTQYF. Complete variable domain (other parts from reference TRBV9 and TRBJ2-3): DSGVTQTPKHLITATGQRVTLRCSPRSGDLSVYWYQQSLDQGLQFLIQYYNGEERAKGNILERFSAQQFPDLHSELNLSSLELGDSALYFCASSKILAGVTDTQYFGPGTRLTVL.

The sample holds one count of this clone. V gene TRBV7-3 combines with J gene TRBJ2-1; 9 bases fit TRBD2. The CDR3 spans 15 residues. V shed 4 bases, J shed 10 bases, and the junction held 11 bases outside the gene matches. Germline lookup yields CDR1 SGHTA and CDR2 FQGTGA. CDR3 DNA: TGTGCCAGCAGCTCCGGGACTAGCCCGTTCCGCGAGCAGTTCTTC. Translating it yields CASSSGTSPFREQFF.

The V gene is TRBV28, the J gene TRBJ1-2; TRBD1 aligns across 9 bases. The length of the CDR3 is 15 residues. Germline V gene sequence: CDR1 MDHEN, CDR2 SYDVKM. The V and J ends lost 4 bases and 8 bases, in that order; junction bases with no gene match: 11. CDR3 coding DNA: TGTGCCAGCAGTTCGGCCAAACAGGGGGCTGGGGGCTACACCTTC. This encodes CASSSAKQGAGGYTF.